A single sample gave rise to the 25 T cell receptor beta chains below, sequenced in a study of pediatric ulcerative colitis (dated by TCRdb to the late 2010s). The method behind the library was the immunoSEQ multiplex PCR assay. TCRdb's version of the immuneACCESS table is confined to in-frame rearrangements and falls short of the full clone set. An unresolved V gene accounts for under half of the shortfall where checked; the remainder is of unknown origin. The sample table lists 59,000 or so clones, around four fifths of them with a count of one. The top ten clonotypes cover roughly 5.5% of the sample. Sequencing was performed on blood. The receptors shown here come from a boy younger than 18 with moderate ulcerative colitis.

CDR3 sequence: CASSSLGHRGQHGNTIYF. The CDR3 DNA reads TGTGCCAGCAGCTCGTTGGGACACAGGGGGCAGCATGGAAACACCATATATTTT. This rearrangement joins TRBV7-4 to TRBJ1-3, with 9 bases fitting TRBD1. V lost 4 bases to trimming and J lost 3 bases; unmatched junction nucleotides: 13. The CDR3 totals 18 residues. Germline values: CDR1 SGHVT, CDR2 SQSDAQ.

The sample holds a few counts of this clone. The chain combines TRBV7-6 with TRBJ2-7; TRBD1 matches 9 bases. The CDR3 extends over 16 amino acids. V lost 4 bases to trimming and J lost 2 bases; unmatched junction nucleotides: 9. From germline, CDR1 is SGHVS and CDR2 FNYEAQ. This chain's CDR3 is CASSSGLGTGTYEQYF. The DNA of the CDR3 is TGTGCCAGCAGCTCGGGGCTGGGGACAGGGACCTACGAGCAGTACTTC.

V is TRBV19 and J is TRBJ2-3; 10 bases are shared with TRBD2. Germline lookup yields CDR1 LNHDA and CDR2 SQIVND (reference sequence). The CDR3 runs to 17 residues. V was pared by 0 bases and J by 6 bases, with 9 bases of the junction left unmatched. This CDR3 reads CASSIDLAGATSDTQYF. The CDR3 nucleotides read TGTGCCAGTAGTATAGATCTAGCGGGAGCCACGAGTGATACGCAGTATTTT.

As concerns this clone: The sample holds other DNA sequences that translate to the same CDR3. The rearrangement links TRBV20-1 to TRBJ2-7; TRBD1 aligns across 8 bases. The germline V gene has CDR1 DFQATT and CDR2 SNEGSKA (reference sequence). V gave up 5 bases and J gave up 3 bases; unmatched junction bases: 0. This CDR3 is 11 amino acids long. DNA of the CDR3: TGCAGTGCTGGGACAGGCTACGAGCAGTACTTC. This encodes CSAGTGYEQYF.

The rearrangement joins TRBV19 to TRBJ1-1; D may be TRBD1 (5 bases). The CDR3 spans 14 residues. Germline-derived CDR1 and CDR2 are LNHDA and SQIVND (reference sequence). The V end was cut by 4 bases, the J end by 2 bases, with 11 bases between. DNA of the CDR3: TGTGCCAGTAGTACACAGGTGCCAAACACTGAAGCTTTCTTT. It translates to CASSTQVPNTEAFF.

CDR3 residues: CASSLEQGTEQYF. CDR3 coding DNA: TGTGCCAGCAGCTTAGAGCAGGGCACGGAGCAGTACTTC. The rearrangement links TRBV11-2 to TRBJ2-7; tentative D call: TRBD1 (5 bases). Germline loops: CDR1 SGHAT, CDR2 FQNNGV. Trimming pared 0 bases from V and 7 bases from J, leaving 10 bases between. This CDR3 contains 13 residues.

The chain joins TRBV5-6 to TRBJ2-7; 10 bases are shared with TRBD1. After removal of 5 bases from V and 3 bases from J, the junction contained 14 bases not matched to a gene. This CDR3 comprises 17 residues. Germline V gives CDR1 SGHDT, CDR2 YYEEEE. The CDR3 DNA sequence: TGTGCCAGCAGTTATAGTACCGGGACAGGGGTCTTCTACGAGCAGTACTTC. The encoded protein is CASSYSTGTGVFYEQYF.

V is TRBV7-3 and J is TRBJ2-7; D call uncertain. This CDR3 has 13 amino acids. Trimming stripped 1 base from V and 4 bases from J, with 8 bases between. Germline CDR1 and CDR2: SGHTA and FQGTGA. CDR3 nucleotide sequence: TGTGCCAGCAGCTTAAATTCAGGTTACGAGCAGTACTTC. Translating gives CASSLNSGYEQYF.

In its sample, this clone was seen a few times. The chain uses TRBV30 and TRBJ1-1, with D perhaps TRBD1 (6 bases). Deletions cut 3 bases from V and 3 bases from J, with 11 bases between. The CDR3 sequence is 13 residues long. Germline V gene lookup returns CDR1 GTSNPN and CDR2 SVGIG (reference sequence). The CDR3, as DNA: TGTGCCTGGAGGATAGGGGGGTACACTGAAGCTTTCTTT. Its protein product is CAWRIGGYTEAFF.

This chain links TRBV4-1 with TRBJ1-1; D is unresolved. Trimming pared 1 base from V and 0 bases from J, leaving 9 bases between. There are 15 residues in the CDR3. CDR1 MGHRA and CDR2 YSYEKL come from the germline V gene. CDR3 coding DNA: TGCGCCAGCAGCCAAGGTTCCGTCATGAACACTGAAGCTTTCTTT. This gives the protein CASSQGSVMNTEAFF.

The chain recombines TRBV4-2 with TRBJ1-2; a weak D match, TRBD1 (5 bases). CDR1 is LGHNA, CDR2 YNFKEQ, per germline. Trimming took off 0 bases at V and 7 bases at J, with 21 bases between the two ends. The CDR3 loop spans 17 amino acids. DNA for the CDR3: TGTGCCAGCAGCCAAGATGACAAGGGGAGAGGGATTGGTGGCTACACCTTC. The encoded protein is CASSQDDKGRGIGGYTF.

V is TRBV5-6 and J is TRBJ2-7, with D unclear. CDR1 is SGHDT, CDR2 YYEEEE, per germline. The CDR3 length is 16 residues. V lost 5 bases and J lost 4, with 22 bases in between. CDR3 DNA sequence: TGTGCCAGCAGGCATGCAATAGATTTTTCGGTGTACGAGCAGTACTTC. This encodes CASRHAIDFSVYEQYF.

V is TRBV5-5 and J is TRBJ1-5; TRBD1 matches 10 bases. CDR3 length equals 16 residues. Looked up from germline, CDR1 is SGHKS and CDR2 is YYEKEE (reference sequence). V lost 7 bases and J lost 0; bases outside the gene matches: 7. The CDR3 loop is CASGTGDQYSNQPQHF. DNA of the CDR3: TGTGCCAGCGGGACAGGGGACCAGTATAGCAATCAGCCCCAGCATTTT.

The chain employs TRBV5-1 and TRBJ2-3; D is uncertain. The V end was cut by 4 bases, the J end by 2 bases, with 14 bases between. Germline V gives CDR1 SGHRS, CDR2 YFSETQ. There are 15 residues in the CDR3. CDR3 DNA sequence: TGCGCCAGCAGCCCTCAAGCCGGTATCACAGATACGCAGTATTTT. Its translation: CASSPQAGITDTQYF.

CDR3 coding DNA: TGTGCCAGCAGCGTAGCCTCTAGCGGGGGGGCCGTGGATGAGCAGTTCTTC. Translating it yields CASSVASSGGAVDEQFF. The chain has TRBV9 and TRBJ2-1, with 12 bases fitting TRBD2. The V and J ends lost 0 bases and 8 bases, in that order; junction bases with no gene match: 9. Germline V CDR1 and CDR2: SGDLS, YYNGEE. This CDR3 has 17 residues.

This clone was counted a few times. V and J are TRBV5-4 and TRBJ2-3; D not certain. Per germline, CDR1 SGHNT and CDR2 YYREEE (reference sequence). This CDR3 comprises 12 residues. Trimming cost V 2 bases and J 0 bases, with 1 base left between them. Written as DNA, the CDR3 is TGTGCCAGCAGCTTTAGCACAGATACGCAGTATTTT. Residues: CASSFSTDTQYF.

This clone was counted between two and nine times. The chain combines TRBV6-5 with TRBJ2-2; perhaps D is TRBD1 or TRBD2 (5 bases each). Trimming stripped 4 bases from V and 1 base from J, with 7 bases between. Looked up from germline, CDR1 is MNHEY and CDR2 is SVGAGI. The CDR3 loop spans 14 amino acids. Written as DNA, the CDR3 is TGTGCCAGCAGTTGGGACCAGAACACCGGGGAGCTGTTTTTT. Translated, it gives CASSWDQNTGELFF.

V is TRBV29-1 and J is TRBJ1-1, with no clear D. Trimming took 7 bases from V and 11 from J, leaving 17 bases between them. The CDR3 has 11 residues. Germline loops: CDR1 SQVTM, CDR2 ANQGSEA. The CDR3 sequence is CSAVRTDWAFF. The CDR3 DNA reads TGCAGCGCCGTAAGGACTGATTGGGCTTTCTTT. The complete variable domain, with remaining parts taken from reference TRBV29-1 and TRBJ1-1, reads SAVISQKPSRDICQRGTSLTIQCQVDSQVTMMFWYRQQPGQSLTLIATANQGSEATYESGFVIDKFPISRPNLTFSTLTVSNMSPEDSSIYLCSAVRTDWAFFGQGTRLTVV.

CDR3 in amino acids: CASSIWGANAFF. CDR3 DNA sequence: TGTGCCAGTAGTATCTGGGGGGCCAATGCTTTCTTT. This chain joins TRBV19 and TRBJ1-1, with a weak D call TRBD1 (6 bases). Trimming shortened V by 3 bases and J by 11 bases, and 13 bases separated the two germline ends. The CDR3 runs 12 residues. Germline-derived CDR1 and CDR2 are LNHDA and SQIVND (reference sequence).

The genes are TRBV4-1 and TRBJ1-1; perhaps TRBD1 as D (5 bases). V lost 3 bases and J lost 0, with 8 bases in between. The CDR3 loop spans 14 amino acids. Germline CDR1 and CDR2: MGHRA and YSYEKL. CDR3 sequence (DNA): TGCGCCAGCAGCCACTTGACAGTGAACACTGAAGCTTTCTTT. This codes for CASSHLTVNTEAFF.

This rearrangement joins TRBV7-2 to TRBJ1-5, with D perhaps TRBD1 (5 bases). Germline assignment: CDR1 SGHTA and CDR2 FQGNSA. The length of the CDR3 is 17 residues. Trimming took off 0 bases at V and 0 bases at J, with 12 bases between the two ends. The DNA of the CDR3 is TGTGCCAGCAGCTTAGCGCTGGGGCGGGTTAGCAATCAGCCCCAGCATTTT. This translates into CASSLALGRVSNQPQHF.

The chain recombines TRBV11-2 with TRBJ1-2; D gene unclear. This CDR3 contains 11 residues. V lost 5 bases, J lost 2 bases, and 3 bases lay in between. CDR1 and CDR2 (germline): SGHAT, FQNNGV. The CDR3 coding sequence is TGTGCCAGCAGCCTAAACTATGGCTACACCTTC. It encodes CASSLNYGYTF.

The chain links TRBV9 to TRBJ1-4; TRBD1 might be the D (6 bases). Trimming took off 4 bases at V and 8 bases at J, with 15 bases between the two ends. CDR3 length: 14 residues. Germline lookup yields CDR1 SGDLS and CDR2 YYNGEE. CDR3 in amino acids: CASSPRTDEEKLFF. The DNA for the CDR3 is TGTGCCAGCAGCCCCCGGACAGACGAAGAAAAACTGTTTTTT.

This chain connects TRBV7-2 to TRBJ2-3, with a weak D call TRBD2 (6 bases). Germline loops: CDR1 SGHTA, CDR2 FQGNSA. This CDR3 contains 16 residues. Trimming took off 3 bases at V and 1 base at J, with 14 bases between the two ends. The CDR3 loop is CASSFSAGLGTDTQYF. For the CDR3, the DNA is TGTGCCAGCAGCTTTTCGGCGGGACTGGGCACAGATACGCAGTATTTT.

The rearrangement uses TRBV7-9 and TRBJ1-1, with D perhaps TRBD1 (6 bases). Trimming took 5 bases from V and 1 from J, leaving 14 bases between them. The V gene's germline CDR1 is SEHNR and CDR2 FQNEAQ (reference sequence). The CDR3 has 15 amino acids. The CDR3: CASSALGGRNTEAFF. In DNA, the CDR3 is TGTGCCAGCAGCGCTTTGGGGGGCCGGAACACTGAAGCTTTCTTT.